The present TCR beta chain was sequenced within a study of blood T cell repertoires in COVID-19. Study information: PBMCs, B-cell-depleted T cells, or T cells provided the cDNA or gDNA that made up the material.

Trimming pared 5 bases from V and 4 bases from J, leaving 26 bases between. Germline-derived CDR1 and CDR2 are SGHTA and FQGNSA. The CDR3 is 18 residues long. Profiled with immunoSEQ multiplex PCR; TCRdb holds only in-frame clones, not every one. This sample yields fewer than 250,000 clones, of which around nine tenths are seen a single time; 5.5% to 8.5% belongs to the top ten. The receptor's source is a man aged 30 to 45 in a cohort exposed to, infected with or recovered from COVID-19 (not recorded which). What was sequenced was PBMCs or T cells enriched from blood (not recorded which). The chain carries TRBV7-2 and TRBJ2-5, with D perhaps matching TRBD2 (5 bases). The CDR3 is CASSLASGSTLAPETQYF. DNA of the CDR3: TGTGCCAGCAGCCTCGCGTCTGGGTCGACCCTAGCCCCAGAGACCCAGTACTTC.